This TCR beta chain came from a study of T cell changes during pregnancy in multiple sclerosis. The germline V gene has CDR1 SGHKS and CDR2 YYEKEE (reference sequence). J lost 5 bases, V lost 4 bases, and 17 bases had no gene match. This CDR3 spans 17 amino acids. The protocol was immunoSEQ multiplex PCR, while the TCRdb copy is restricted to in-frame clones and leaves out a portion. The sample has tens of thousands of clones; roughly 90% are singletons. Sequenced material: peripheral blood, taken in the third trimester of pregnancy. This clonotype was obtained from a female donor in good health, enrolled as a control in a pregnancy study. The gene calls are TRBV5-5 and TRBJ1-1; 7 nucleotides agree with TRBD1. Written as DNA, the CDR3 is TGTGCCAGCAGCACCCAAGTGACAGGGCCCGGGGTTACTGAAGCTTTCTTT. Encoded protein: CASSTQVTGPGVTEAFF.